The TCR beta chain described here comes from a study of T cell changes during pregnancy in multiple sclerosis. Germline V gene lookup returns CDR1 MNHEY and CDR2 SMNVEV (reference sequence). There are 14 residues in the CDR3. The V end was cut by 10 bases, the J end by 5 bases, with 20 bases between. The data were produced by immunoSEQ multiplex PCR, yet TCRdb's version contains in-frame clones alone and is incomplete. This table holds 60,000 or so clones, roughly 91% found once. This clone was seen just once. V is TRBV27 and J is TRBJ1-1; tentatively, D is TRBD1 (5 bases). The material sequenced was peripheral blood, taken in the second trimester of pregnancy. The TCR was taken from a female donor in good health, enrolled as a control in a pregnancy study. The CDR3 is CATPTGGRGTEAFF. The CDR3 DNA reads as TGTGCCACCCCGACCGGTGGAAGGGGAACTGAAGCTTTCTTT.